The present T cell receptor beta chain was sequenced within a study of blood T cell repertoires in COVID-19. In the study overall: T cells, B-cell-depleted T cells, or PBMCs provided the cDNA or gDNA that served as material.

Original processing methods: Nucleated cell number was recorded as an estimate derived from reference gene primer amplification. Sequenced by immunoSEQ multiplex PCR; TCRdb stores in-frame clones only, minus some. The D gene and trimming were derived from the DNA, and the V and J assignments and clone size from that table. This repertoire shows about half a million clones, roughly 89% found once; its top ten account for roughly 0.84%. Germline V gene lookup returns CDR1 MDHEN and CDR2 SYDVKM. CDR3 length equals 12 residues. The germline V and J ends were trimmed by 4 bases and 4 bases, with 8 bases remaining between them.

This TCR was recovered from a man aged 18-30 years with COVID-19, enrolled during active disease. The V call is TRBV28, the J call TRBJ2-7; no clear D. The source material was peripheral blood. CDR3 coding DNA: TGTGCCAGCAGTTCCCTCCCTTACGAGCAGTACTTC. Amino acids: CASSSLPYEQYF.